This paragraph reports one T cell receptor (beta chain). The sample comes from a study of control samples from healthy donors and cancer patients. Produced via immunoSEQ multiplex PCR; TCRdb's table is partial and in-frame only. The sample lists just over 150,000 clones, roughly 92% occurring once. Trimming cost V 5 bases and J 2 bases, with 2 bases left between them. The germline gives CDR1 SGHVS, CDR2 FQNEAQ. The CDR3 length is 11 residues. The clonotype originates from a man aged 50 to 59 in good health. Sequences were obtained from blood. The chain combines TRBV7-8 with TRBJ2-3; D is ambiguous. The CDR3 DNA sequence: TGTGCCAGCAGCCTCACAGATACGCAGTATTTT. It is translated as CASSLTDTQYF.